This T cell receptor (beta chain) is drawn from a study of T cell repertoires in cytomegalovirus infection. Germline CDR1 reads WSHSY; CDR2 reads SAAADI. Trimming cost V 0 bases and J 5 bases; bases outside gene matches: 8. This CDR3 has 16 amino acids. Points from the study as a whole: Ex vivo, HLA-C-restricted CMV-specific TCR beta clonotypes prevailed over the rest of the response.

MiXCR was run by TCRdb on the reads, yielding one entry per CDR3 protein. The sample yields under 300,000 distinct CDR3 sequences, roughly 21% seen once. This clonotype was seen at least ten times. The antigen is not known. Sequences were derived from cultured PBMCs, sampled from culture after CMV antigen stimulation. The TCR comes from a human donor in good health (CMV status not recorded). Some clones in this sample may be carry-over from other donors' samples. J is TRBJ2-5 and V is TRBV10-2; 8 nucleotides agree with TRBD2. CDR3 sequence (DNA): TGCGCCAGCAGTGAGTCGAGGCTAGCGGGCAAGGAGACCCAGTACTTC. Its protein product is CASSESRLAGKETQYF.